This T cell receptor (beta chain) appears in the sequencing data of a study of OX40 agonist ivuxolimab in advanced cancers. General observations from the study: Clonal expansion from baseline to week 6 occurred in both CD4+ and CD8+ T cells. Average numbers of expanded clones were greater in CD8+ T cells than in CD4+.

The repertoire was sequenced with immunoSEQ multiplex PCR; TCRdb's copy has only in-frame clones and lacks some. The repertoire includes more than 15,000 clones, more than 80% of them detected once, and approximately 28% sits in the top ten. Remarks on this clone: As yet, its antigen is unknown.

Germline V gene data show CDR1 as LNHNV and CDR2 as YYDKDF (reference sequence). The CDR3 sequence is 14 residues long. The V end lost 3 bases, the J end lost 1 base, and 10 bases lay between the germline ends. The sample in question was CD4+ or CD8+ T cells sorted from blood, obtained in a trial of the OX40 agonist ivuxolimab. The genes are TRBV15 and TRBJ2-7, with D maybe TRBD1 (5 bases). The clonotype originates from an adult with an advanced solid tumor such as melanoma, head and neck, liver or kidney cancer. CDR3 region: CATSSGRGSYEQYF. The CDR3 bases are TGTGCCACCAGCAGTGGTAGGGGTTCCTACGAGCAGTACTTC.